This T cell receptor (beta chain) appears in the sequencing data of a study of blood T cell repertoires in COVID-19. Germline CDR1 is SGHRS and CDR2 is YFSETQ. The CDR3 extends over 15 amino acids. Trimming removed 4 bases at V and 1 base at J, with 12 bases between. The protocol was immunoSEQ multiplex PCR, while the TCRdb copy is restricted to in-frame clones and leaves out a portion. The sample holds tens of thousands of clones, around 80% seen once. The V gene is TRBV5-1, the J gene TRBJ1-5; no reliable D call. The receptor's source is a man aged 25-40 years with COVID-19, enrolled during active disease. Source material: peripheral blood. CDR3 DNA sequence: TGCGCCAGCAGCCCGGACGGGATGAGCAATCAGCCCCAGCATTTT. Translating it yields CASSPDGMSNQPQHF.